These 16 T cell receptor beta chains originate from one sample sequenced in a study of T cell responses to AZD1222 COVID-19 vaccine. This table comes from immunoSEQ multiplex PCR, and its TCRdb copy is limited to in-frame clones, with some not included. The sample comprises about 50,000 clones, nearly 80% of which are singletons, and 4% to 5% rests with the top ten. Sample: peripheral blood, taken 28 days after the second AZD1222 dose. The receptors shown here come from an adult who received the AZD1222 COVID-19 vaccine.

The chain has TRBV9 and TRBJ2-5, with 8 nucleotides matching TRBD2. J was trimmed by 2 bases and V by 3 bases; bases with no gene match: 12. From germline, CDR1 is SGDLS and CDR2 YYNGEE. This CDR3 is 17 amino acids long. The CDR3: CASSAGWLAGYQETQYF. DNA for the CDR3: TGTGCCAGCAGCGCCGGGTGGCTAGCGGGTTATCAAGAGACCCAGTACTTC.

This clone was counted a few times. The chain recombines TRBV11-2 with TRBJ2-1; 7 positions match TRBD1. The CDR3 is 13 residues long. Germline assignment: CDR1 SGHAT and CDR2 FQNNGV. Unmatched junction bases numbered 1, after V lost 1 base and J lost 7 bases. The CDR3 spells CASSLGRGNEQFF. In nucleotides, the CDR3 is TGTGCCAGCAGCTTAGGCAGGGGGAATGAGCAGTTCTTC. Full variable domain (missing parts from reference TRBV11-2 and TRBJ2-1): EAGVAQSPRYKIIEKRQSVAFWCNPISGHATLYWYQQILGQGPKLLIQFQNNGVVDDSQLPKDRFSAERLKGVDSTLKIQPAKLEDSAVYLCASSLGRGNEQFFGPGTRLTVL.

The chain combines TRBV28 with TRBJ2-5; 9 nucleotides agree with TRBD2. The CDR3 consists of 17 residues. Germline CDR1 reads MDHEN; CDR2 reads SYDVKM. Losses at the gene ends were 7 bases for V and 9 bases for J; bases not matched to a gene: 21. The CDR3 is CASNPWEVSGGPLAQYF. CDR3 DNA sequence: TGTGCCAGCAATCCCTGGGAGGTTAGCGGGGGCCCTTTGGCCCAGTACTTC. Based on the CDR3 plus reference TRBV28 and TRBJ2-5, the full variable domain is DVKVTQSSRYLVKRTGEKVFLECVQDMDHENMFWYRQDPGLGLRLIYFSYDVKMKEKGDIPEGYSVSREKKERFSLILESASTNQTSMYLCASNPWEVSGGPLAQYFGPGTRLLVL.

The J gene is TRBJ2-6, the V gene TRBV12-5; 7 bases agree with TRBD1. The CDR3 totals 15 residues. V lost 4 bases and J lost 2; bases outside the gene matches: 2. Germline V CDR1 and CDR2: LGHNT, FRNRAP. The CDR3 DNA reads TGTGCTAGTGGTTATCAGGGGGCTGGGGCCAACGTCCTGACTTTC. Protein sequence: CASGYQGAGANVLTF.

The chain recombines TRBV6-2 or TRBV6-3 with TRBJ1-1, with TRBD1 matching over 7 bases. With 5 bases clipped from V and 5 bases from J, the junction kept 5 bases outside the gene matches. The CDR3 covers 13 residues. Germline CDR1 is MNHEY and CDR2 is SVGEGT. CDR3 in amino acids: CASSDQGGTEAFF. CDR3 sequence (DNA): TGTGCCAGCAGTGACCAGGGGGGGACTGAAGCTTTCTTT.

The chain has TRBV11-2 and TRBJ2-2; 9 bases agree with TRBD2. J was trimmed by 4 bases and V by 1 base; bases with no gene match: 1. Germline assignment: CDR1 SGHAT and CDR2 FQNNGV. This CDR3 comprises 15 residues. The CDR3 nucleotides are TGTGCCAGCAGCTTAGCGCGGGGGGGCACCGGGGAGCTGTTTTTT. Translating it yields CASSLARGGTGELFF.

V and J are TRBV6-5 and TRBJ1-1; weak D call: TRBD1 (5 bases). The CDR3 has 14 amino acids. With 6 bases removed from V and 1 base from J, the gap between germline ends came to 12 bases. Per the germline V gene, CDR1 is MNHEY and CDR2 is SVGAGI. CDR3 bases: TGTGCCAGCAGAAGGACACAGAAGAACACTGAAGCTTTCTTT. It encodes CASRRTQKNTEAFF.

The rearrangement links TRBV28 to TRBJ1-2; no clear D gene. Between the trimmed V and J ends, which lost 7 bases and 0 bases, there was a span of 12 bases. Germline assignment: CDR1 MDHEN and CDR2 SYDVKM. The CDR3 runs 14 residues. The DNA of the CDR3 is TGTGCCAGCACGTCCGGTGGGTCTAACTATGGCTACACCTTC. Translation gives CASTSGGSNYGYTF.

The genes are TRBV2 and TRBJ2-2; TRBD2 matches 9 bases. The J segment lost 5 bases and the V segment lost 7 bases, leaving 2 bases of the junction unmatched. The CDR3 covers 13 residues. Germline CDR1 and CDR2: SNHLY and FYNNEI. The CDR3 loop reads CASKLAGTGELFF. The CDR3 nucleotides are TGTGCCAGCAAGCTAGCGGGGACCGGGGAGCTGTTTTTT.

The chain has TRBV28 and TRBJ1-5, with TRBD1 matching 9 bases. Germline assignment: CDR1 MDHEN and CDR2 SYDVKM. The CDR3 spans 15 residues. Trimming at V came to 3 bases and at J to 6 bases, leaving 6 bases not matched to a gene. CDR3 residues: CASSFRGQGGQPQHF. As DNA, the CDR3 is TGTGCCAGCAGTTTTAGGGGACAGGGCGGTCAGCCCCAGCATTTT.

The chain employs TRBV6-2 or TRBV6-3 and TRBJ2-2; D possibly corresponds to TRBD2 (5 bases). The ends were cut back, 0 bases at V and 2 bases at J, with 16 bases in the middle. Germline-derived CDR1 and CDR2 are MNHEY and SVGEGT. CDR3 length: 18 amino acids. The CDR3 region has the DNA TGTGCCAGCAGTTACTCTACAACCGCTAGCTTTAACACCGGGGAGCTGTTTTTT. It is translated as CASSYSTTASFNTGELFF.

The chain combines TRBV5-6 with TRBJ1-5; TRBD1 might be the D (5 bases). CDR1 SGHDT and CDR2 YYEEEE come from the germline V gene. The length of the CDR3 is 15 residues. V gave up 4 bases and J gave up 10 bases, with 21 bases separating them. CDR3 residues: CASSTRDRPHIPQHF. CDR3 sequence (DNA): TGTGCCAGCAGCACGAGGGACCGCCCCCATATCCCCCAGCATTTT.

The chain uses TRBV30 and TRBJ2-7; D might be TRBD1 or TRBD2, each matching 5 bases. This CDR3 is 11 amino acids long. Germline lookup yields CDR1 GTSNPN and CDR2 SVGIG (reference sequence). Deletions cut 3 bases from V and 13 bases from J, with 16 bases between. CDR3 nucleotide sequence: TGTGCCTGGAGGGGACCGAGGGGCGACTACTTC. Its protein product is CAWRGPRGDYF. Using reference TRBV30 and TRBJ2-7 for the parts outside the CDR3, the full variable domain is SQTIHQWPATLVQPVGSPLSLECTVEGTSNPNLYWYRQAAGRGLQLLFYSVGIGQISSEVPQNLSASRPQDRQFILSSKKLLLSDSGFYLCAWRGPRGDYFGPGTRLTVT.

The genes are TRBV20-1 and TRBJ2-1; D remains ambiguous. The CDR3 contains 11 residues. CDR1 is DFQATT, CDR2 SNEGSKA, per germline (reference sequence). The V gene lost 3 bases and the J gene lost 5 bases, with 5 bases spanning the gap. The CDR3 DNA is TGCAGTGCTAGCTGGAACAATGAGCAGTTCTTC. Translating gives CSASWNNEQFF.

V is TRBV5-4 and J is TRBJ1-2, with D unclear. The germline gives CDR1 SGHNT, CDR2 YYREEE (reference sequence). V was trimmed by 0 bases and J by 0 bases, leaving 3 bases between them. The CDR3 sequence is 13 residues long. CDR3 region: CASSLGTNYGYTF. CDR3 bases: TGTGCCAGCAGCTTGGGGACTAACTATGGCTACACCTTC.

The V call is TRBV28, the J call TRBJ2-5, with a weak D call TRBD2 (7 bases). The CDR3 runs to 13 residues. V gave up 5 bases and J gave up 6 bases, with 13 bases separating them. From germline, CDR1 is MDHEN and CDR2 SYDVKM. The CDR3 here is CASSLGGPKTQYF. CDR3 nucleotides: TGTGCCAGCAGTCTGGGGGGGCCAAAGACCCAGTACTTC.